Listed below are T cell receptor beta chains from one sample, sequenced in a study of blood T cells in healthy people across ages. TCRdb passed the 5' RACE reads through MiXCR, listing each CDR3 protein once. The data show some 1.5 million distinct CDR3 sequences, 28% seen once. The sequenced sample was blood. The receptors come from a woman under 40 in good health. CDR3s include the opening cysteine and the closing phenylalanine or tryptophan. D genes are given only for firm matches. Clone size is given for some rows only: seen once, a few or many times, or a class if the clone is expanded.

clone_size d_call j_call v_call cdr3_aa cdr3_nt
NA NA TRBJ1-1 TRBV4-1 CASSLREGEGAFF TGCGCCAGCAGCTTGCGGGAGGGGGAGGGCGCTTTCTTT
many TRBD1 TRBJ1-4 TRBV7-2 CASSSRTGMDEKLFF TGTGCCAGCAGCAGCAGGACAGGGATGGATGAAAAACTGTTTTTT
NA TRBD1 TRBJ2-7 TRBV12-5 CASTDGDRAYLRDEQYF TGTGCTAGTACCGACGGGGACAGAGCCTATCTACGGGACGAGCAGTACTTC
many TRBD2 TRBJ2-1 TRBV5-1 CASSLEAGGYNEQFF TGCGCCAGCAGCTTGGAAGCGGGAGGCTACAATGAGCAGTTCTTC
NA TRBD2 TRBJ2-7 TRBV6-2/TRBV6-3 CASRGLAGMGEQYF TGTGCCAGCAGGGGCCTAGCGGGAATGGGCGAGCAGTACTTC
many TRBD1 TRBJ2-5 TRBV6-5 CASGRGRETQYF TGTGCCAGCGGAAGGGGGCGGGAGACCCAGTACTTC
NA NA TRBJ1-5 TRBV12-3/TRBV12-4 CASSSPAEWGQPQHF TGTGCCAGCAGTTCCCCGGCCGAATGGGGTCAGCCCCAGCATTTT
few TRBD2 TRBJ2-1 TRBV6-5 CASSLNSGRYNEQFF TGTGCCAGCAGCCTGAATAGCGGGAGGTACAATGAGCAGTTCTTC
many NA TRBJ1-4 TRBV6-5 CASGRTTNEKLFF TGTGCCAGCGGAAGGACGACTAATGAAAAACTGTTTTTT
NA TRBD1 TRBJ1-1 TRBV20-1 CSATRDRETFF TGCAGTGCTACCCGGGACAGGGAGACTTTCTTT
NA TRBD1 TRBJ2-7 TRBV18 CASSPTDRGEEQYF TGTGCCAGCTCACCAACGGACAGGGGCGAAGAGCAGTACTTC
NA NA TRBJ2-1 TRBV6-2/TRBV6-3 CASSYSNVASPGWNEQFF TGTGCCAGCAGTTACTCGAACGTTGCCTCCCCAGGGTGGAATGAGCAGTTCTTC
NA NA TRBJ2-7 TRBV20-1 CSAIGARAYEQYF TGCAGTGCTATAGGGGCCCGCGCCTACGAGCAGTACTTC
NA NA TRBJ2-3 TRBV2 CASSLSYSGTDTQYF TGTGCCAGCAGTTTATCTTATTCGGGCACAGATACGCAGTATTTT
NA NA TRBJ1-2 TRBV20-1 CSARANPTGPNYGYTF TGCAGTGCTAGAGCAAATCCGACCGGGCCGAACTATGGCTACACCTTC
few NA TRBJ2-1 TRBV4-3 CASSPPVGNRAYNEQFF TGCGCCAGCAGCCCGCCCGTGGGAAACAGGGCTTACAATGAGCAGTTCTTC
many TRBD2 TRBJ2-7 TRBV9 CASSVGLAGSYEQYF TGTGCCAGCAGCGTCGGCCTAGCGGGATCCTACGAGCAGTACTTC
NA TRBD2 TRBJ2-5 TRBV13 CASSGRSSGSMEETQYF TGTGCCAGCAGCGGACGTTCTAGCGGTTCTATGGAGGAGACCCAGTACTTC
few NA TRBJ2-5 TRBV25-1 CASSEVGNQETQYF TGTGCCAGCAGTGAAGTGGGGAACCAAGAGACCCAGTACTTC
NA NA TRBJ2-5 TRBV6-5 CASSYYGGRETQYF TGTGCCAGCAGTTACTATGGCGGACGAGAGACCCAGTACTTC
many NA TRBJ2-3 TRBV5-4 CASSFGSDTQYF TGTGCCAGCAGCTTCGGGTCCGATACGCAGTATTTT